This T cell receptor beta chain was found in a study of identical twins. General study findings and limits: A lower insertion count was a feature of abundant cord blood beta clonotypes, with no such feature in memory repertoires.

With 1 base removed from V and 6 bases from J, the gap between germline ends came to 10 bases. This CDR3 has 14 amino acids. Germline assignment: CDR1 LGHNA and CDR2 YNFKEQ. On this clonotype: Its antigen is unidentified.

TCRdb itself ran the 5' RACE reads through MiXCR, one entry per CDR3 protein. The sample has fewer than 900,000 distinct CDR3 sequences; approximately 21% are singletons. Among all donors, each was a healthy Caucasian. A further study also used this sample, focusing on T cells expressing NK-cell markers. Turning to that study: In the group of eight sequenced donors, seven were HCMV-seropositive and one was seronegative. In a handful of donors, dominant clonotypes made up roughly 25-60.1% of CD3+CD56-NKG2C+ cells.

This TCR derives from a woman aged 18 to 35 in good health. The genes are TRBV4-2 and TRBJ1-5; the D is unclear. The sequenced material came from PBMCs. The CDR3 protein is CASSQGAQTQPQHF. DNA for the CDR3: TGTGCCAGCAGCCAAGGAGCCCAGACTCAGCCCCAGCATTTT.